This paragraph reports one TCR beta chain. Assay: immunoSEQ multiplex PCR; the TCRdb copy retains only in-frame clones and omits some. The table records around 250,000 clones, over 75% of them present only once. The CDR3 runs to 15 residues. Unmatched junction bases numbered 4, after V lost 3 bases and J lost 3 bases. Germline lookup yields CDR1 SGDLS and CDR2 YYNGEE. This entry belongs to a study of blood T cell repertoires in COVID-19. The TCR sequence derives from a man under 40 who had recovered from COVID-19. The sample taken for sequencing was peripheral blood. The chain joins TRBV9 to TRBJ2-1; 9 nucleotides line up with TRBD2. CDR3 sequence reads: CASSATSGHYNEQFF. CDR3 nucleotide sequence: TGTGCCAGCAGCGCCACTAGCGGGCACTACAATGAGCAGTTCTTC.